This TCR beta chain is from a study of beta chain bispecific antibodies for T cell cancers. General study findings and limits: Normal T cells contributed less of the targeted TRBV signal than the leukemia cells did.

Blood mononuclear cells were expanded for 3 days using either OKT3 anti-CD3 antibody or CD3/CD28 beads. The table lists this clonotype with many counts. As yet, its antigen is unknown. Using its own MiXCR run on the 5' RACE reads, TCRdb lists one record per CDR3 protein. Among just over 20,000 distinct CDR3 sequences listed, about 2.6% were seen once. The CDR3 length is 13 residues. Germline CDR1 and CDR2: MNHEY and SMNVEV (reference sequence). V lost 2 bases, J lost 10 bases, and 14 bases lay in between. Sequencing input: healthy donor T cells cultured with leukemia cells. The chain uses TRBV27 and TRBJ1-1; D is ambiguous. The TCR sequence derives from a human donor in good health. Some clones in this sample may be carry-over from other donors' samples. The CDR3 is CASSLHPESVAFF. In DNA, the CDR3 is TGTGCCAGCAGTTTACATCCGGAATCGGTAGCTTTCTTT.